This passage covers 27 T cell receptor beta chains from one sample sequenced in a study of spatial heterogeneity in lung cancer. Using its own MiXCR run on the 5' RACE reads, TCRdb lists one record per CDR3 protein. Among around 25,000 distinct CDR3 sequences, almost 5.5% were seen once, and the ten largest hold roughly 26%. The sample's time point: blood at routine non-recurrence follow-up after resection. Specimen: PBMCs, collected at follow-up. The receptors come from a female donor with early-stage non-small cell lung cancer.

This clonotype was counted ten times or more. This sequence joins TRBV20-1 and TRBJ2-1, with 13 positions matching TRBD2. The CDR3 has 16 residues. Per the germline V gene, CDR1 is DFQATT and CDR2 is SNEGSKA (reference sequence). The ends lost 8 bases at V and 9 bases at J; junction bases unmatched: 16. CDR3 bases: TGCAGTAGGACTAGCGGGAGAGGAGGTGGAGGTGGTGAGCAGTTCTTC. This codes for CSRTSGRGGGGGEQFF.

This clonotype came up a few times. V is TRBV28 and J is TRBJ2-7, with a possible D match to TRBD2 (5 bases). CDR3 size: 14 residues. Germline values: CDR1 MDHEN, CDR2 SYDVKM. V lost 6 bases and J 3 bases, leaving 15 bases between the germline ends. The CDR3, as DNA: TGTGCCAGCAGCGCGGGTGACTTGAACTACGAGCAGTACTTC. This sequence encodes CASSAGDLNYEQYF.

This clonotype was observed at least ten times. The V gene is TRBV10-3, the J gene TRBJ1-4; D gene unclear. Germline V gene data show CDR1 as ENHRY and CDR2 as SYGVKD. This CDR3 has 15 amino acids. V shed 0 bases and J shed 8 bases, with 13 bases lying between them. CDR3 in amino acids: CAISESMGSREKLFF. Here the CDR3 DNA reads TGTGCCATCAGTGAGTCGATGGGCAGTCGGGAAAAACTGTTTTTT.

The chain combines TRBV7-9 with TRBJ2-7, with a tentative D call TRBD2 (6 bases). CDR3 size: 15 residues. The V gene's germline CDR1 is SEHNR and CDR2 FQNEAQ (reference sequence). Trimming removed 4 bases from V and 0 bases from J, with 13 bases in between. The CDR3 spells CASSSLGGFSYEQYF. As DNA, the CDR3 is TGTGCCAGCAGCTCCCTCGGGGGATTCTCCTACGAGCAGTACTTC.

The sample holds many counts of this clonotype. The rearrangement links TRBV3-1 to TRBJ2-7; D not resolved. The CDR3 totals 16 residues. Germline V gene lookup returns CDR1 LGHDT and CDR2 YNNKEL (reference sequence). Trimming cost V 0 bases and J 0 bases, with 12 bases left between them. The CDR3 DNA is TGTGCCAGCAGCCAAGAAGTAAGCAGCGCCTCCTACGAGCAGTACTTC. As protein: CASSQEVSSASYEQYF.

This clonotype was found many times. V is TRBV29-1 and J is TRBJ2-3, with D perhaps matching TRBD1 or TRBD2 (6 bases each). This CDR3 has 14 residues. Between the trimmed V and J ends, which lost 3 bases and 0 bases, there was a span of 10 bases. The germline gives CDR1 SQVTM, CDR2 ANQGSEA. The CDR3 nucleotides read TGCAGCGTTGAGAGGGGGGACAGCACAGATACGCAGTATTTT. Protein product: CSVERGDSTDTQYF.

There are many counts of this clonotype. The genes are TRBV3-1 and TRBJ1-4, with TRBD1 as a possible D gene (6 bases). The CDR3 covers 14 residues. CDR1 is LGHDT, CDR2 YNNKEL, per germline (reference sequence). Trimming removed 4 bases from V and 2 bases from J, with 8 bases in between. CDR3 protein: CASSLQGTNEKLFF. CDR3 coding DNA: TGTGCCAGCAGCCTTCAGGGGACTAATGAAAAACTGTTTTTT.

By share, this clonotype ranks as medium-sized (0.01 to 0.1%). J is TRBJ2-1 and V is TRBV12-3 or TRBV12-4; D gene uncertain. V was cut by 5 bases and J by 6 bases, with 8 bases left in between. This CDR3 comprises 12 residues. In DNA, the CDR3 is TGTGCCAGCAGTCGACCCAGCAATGAGCAGTTCTTC. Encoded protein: CASSRPSNEQFF.

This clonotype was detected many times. The CDR3 here is CASSLAPETQYF. As DNA, the CDR3 is TGTGCCAGCAGCCTAGCACCAGAGACCCAGTACTTC. The V call is TRBV12-3 or TRBV12-4, the J call TRBJ2-5; D might be TRBD2 (5 bases). The CDR3 is 12 residues long. Trimming left V 6 bases short and J 4 bases short, with 9 bases between.

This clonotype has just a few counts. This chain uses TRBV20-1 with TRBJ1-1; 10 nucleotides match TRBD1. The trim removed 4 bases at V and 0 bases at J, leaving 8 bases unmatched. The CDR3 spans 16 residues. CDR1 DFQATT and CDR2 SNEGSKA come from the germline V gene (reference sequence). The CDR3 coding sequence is TGCAGTGCTACCTTCCCGGGACAGGGGTTGAACACTGAAGCTTTCTTT. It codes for CSATFPGQGLNTEAFF.

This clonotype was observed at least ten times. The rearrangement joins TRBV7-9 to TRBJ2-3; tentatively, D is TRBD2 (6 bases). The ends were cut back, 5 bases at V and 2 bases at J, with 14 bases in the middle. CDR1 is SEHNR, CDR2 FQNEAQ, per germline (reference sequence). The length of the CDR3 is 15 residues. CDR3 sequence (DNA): TGTGCCAGCAGCCCTTTCGGGGGATTCACAGATACGCAGTATTTT. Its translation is CASSPFGGFTDTQYF. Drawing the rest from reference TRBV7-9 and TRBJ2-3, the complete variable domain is DTGVSQNPRHKITKRGQNVTFRCDPISEHNRLYWYRQTLGQGPEFLTYFQNEAQLEKSRLLSDRFSAERPKGSFSTLEIQRTEQGDSAMYLCASSPFGGFTDTQYFGPGTRLTVL.

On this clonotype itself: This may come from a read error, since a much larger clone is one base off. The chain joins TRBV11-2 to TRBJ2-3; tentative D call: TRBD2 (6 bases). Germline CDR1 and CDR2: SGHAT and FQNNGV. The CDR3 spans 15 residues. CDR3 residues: CVSSLRDHYTDTQYF. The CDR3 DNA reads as TGTGTCAGCAGCTTGCGGGACCACTACACAGATACGCAGTATTTT.

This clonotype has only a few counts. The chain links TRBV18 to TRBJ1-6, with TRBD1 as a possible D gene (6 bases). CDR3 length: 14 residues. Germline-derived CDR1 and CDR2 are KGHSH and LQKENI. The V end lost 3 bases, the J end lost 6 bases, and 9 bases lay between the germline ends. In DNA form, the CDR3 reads TGTGCCAGCTCACCGACAGGCCTTAATTCACCCCTCCACTTT. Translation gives CASSPTGLNSPLHF.

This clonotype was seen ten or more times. The CDR3 sequence: CASSYSTLYSYEQYF. The CDR3 DNA sequence: TGTGCCAGCAGTTACTCGACACTATACTCCTACGAGCAGTACTTC. The gene calls are TRBV6-2 or TRBV6-3 and TRBJ2-7; D not resolved. V shed 0 bases and J shed 0 bases, with 9 bases lying between them. CDR1 and CDR2 from the germline V gene are MNHEY and SVGEGT. The CDR3 sequence is 15 residues long.

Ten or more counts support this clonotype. CDR3 in DNA: TGTGCCAGCAAGGCACCTCAAGAGACCCAGTACTTC. It codes for CASKAPQETQYF. The chain combines TRBV28 with TRBJ2-5, with unresolved D. The CDR3 contains 12 residues. Germline V CDR1 and CDR2: MDHEN, SYDVKM. V lost 7 bases and J lost 2, with 8 bases in between.

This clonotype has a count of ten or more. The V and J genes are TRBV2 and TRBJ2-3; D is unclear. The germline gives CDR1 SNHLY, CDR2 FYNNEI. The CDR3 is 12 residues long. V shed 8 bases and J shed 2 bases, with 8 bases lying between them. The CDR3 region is CASVANTDTQYF. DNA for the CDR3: TGTGCCAGCGTAGCCAACACAGATACGCAGTATTTT.

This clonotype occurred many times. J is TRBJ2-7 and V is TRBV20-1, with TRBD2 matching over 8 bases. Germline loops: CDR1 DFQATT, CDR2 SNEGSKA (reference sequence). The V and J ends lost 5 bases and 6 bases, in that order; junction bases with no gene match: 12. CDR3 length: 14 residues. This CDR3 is CSASPGTSGSEQYF. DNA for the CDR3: TGCAGTGCTTCCCCCGGGACTAGTGGTAGCGAGCAGTACTTC.

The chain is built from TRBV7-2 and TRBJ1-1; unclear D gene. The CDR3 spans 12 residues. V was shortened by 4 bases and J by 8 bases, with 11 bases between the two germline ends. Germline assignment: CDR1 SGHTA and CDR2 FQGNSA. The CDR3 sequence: CASSSFASEAFF. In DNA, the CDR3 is TGTGCCAGCAGCTCCTTCGCTTCGGAAGCTTTCTTT.

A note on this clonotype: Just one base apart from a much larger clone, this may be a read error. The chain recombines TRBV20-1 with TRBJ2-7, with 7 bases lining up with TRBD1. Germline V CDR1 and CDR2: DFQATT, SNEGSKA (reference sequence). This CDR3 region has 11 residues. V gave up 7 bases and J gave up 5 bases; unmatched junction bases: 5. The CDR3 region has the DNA TGCAGTGTGCAACAGGGGAACGAGCAGTACTTC. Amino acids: CSVQQGNEQYF.

The CDR3 loop is CASSRTSQPQHF. The CDR3 bases are TGTGCCAGCAGCCGTACAAGTCAGCCCCAGCATTTT. This chain joins TRBV12-3 or TRBV12-4 and TRBJ1-5; D gene uncertain. Trimming left V 6 bases short and J 6 bases short, with 9 bases between. The CDR3 has 12 amino acids.

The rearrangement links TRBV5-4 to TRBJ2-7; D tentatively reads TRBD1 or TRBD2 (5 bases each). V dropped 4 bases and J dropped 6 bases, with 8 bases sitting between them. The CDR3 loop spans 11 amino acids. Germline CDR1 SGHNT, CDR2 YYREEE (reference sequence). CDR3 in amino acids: CASSPGPEQYF. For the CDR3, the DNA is TGTGCCAGCAGCCCGGGACCCGAGCAGTACTTC.

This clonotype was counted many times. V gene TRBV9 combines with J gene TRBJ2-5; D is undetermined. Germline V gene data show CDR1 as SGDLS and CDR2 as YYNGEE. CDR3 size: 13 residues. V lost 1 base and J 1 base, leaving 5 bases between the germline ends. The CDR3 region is CASSVRVQETQYF. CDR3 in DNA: TGTGCCAGCAGCGTACGTGTCCAAGAGACCCAGTACTTC. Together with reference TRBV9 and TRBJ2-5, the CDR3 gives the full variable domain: DSGVTQTPKHLITATGQRVTLRCSPRSGDLSVYWYQQSLDQGLQFLIQYYNGEERAKGNILERFSAQQFPDLHSELNLSSLELGDSALYFCASSVRVQETQYFGPGTRLLVL.

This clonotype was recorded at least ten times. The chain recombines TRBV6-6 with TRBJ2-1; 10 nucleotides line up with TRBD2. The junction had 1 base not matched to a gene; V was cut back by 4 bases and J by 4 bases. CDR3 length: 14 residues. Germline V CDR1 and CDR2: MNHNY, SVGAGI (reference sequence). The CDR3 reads CASSSSGGYNEQFF. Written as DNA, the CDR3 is TGTGCCAGCAGTTCTAGCGGGGGTTACAATGAGCAGTTCTTC.

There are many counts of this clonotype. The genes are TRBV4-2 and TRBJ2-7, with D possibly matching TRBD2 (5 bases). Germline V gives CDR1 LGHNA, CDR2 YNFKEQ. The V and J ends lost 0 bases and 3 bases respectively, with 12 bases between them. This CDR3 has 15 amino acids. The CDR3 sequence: CASSQDWTHRYEQYF. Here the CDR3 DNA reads TGTGCCAGCAGCCAAGACTGGACTCACCGCTACGAGCAGTACTTC.

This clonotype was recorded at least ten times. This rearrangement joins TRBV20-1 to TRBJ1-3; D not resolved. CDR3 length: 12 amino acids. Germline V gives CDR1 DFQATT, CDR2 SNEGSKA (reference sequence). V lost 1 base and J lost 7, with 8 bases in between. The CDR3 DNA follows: TGCAGTGCTAGAGGGGCAGGCAACACCATATATTTT. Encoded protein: CSARGAGNTIYF.

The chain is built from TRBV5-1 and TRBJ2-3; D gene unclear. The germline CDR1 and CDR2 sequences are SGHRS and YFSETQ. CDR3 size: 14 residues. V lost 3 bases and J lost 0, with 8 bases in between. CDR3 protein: CASSSQTSTDTQYF. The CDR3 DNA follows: TGCGCCAGCAGCTCACAGACTAGCACAGATACGCAGTATTTT.

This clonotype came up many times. CDR3 nucleotides: TGTGCCAGCAGTTTACACGGACTAGCGGGATCCTACAATGAGCAGTTCTTC. Encoded protein: CASSLHGLAGSYNEQFF. This chain connects TRBV28 to TRBJ2-1; 12 bases agree with TRBD2. CDR3 length: 17 amino acids. Germline loops: CDR1 MDHEN, CDR2 SYDVKM. Trimming took 2 bases from V and 1 from J; bases not matched to a gene: 3. Filled out from reference TRBV28 and TRBJ2-1, the complete variable domain reads DVKVTQSSRYLVKRTGEKVFLECVQDMDHENMFWYRQDPGLGLRLIYFSYDVKMKEKGDIPEGYSVSREKKERFSLILESASTNQTSMYLCASSLHGLAGSYNEQFFGPGTRLTVL.